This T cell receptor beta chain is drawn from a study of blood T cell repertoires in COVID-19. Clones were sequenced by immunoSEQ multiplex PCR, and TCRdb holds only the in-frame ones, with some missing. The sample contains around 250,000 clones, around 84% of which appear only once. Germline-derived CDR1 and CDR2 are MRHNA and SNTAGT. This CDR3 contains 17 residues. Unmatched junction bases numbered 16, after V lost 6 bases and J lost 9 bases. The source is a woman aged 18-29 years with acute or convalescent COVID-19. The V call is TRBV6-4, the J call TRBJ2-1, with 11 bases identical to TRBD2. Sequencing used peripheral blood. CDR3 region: CASSADVAGGPSVEQFF. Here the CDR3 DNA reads TGTGCCAGCAGCGCAGACGTAGCGGGAGGGCCGTCGGTTGAGCAGTTCTTC.